This passage covers 9 T cell receptor beta chains from one sample sequenced in a study of cytomegalovirus exposure and HLA in healthy donors. With 60 Vbeta and 13 Jbeta primers, the PCR was carried out. Sequenced by immunoSEQ multiplex PCR; TCRdb stores in-frame clones only, minus some. The table lists approximately 140,000 clones, about three quarters of them singletons. Material for sequencing was PBMCs. The receptors shown here come from a male donor in good health and CMV-seropositive.

The chain is built from TRBV27 and TRBJ2-5, with D hard to call. V gave up 6 bases and J gave up 11 bases, with 19 bases separating them. Germline V gives CDR1 MNHEY, CDR2 SMNVEV (reference sequence). The CDR3 length is 13 residues. The CDR3 loop is CASRPSNSREQYF. For the CDR3, the DNA is TGTGCCAGCAGACCTTCCAACTCTAGAGAGCAGTACTTC.

The J gene is TRBJ2-3, the V gene TRBV6-1, with 7 bases identical to TRBD2. CDR1 is MNHNS, CDR2 SASEGT, per germline. The CDR3 length is 16 residues. With 1 base clipped from V and 2 bases from J, the junction kept 6 bases outside the gene matches. CDR3 in amino acids: CASSEGLADITDTQYF. The CDR3 DNA follows: TGTGCCAGCAGTGAAGGGCTAGCGGACATCACAGATACGCAGTATTTT.

The chain carries TRBV7-2 and TRBJ2-7; D gene ambiguous. Between the trimmed V and J ends, which lost 7 bases and 3 bases, there was a span of 10 bases. Germline V lookup: CDR1 SGHTA, CDR2 FQGNSA. This CDR3 spans 12 amino acids. The CDR3 DNA reads as TGTGCCAGCACCCCCTCAGGCTACGAGCAGTACTTC. Protein sequence: CASTPSGYEQYF.

This clone turned up a few times. The gene calls are TRBV27 and TRBJ1-5; TRBD1 aligns across 7 bases. J gave up 1 base and V 4 bases, and 4 bases lay outside the gene matches. From germline, CDR1 is MNHEY and CDR2 SMNVEV (reference sequence). The CDR3 is 15 amino acids. The CDR3 protein is CASSWTGQSNQPQHF. The CDR3 DNA reads TGTGCCAGCAGTTGGACAGGACAGAGCAATCAGCCCCAGCATTTT.

The V call is TRBV28, the J call TRBJ2-5; 9 bases are shared with TRBD2. CDR1 and CDR2 (germline): MDHEN, SYDVKM. The CDR3 loop spans 15 amino acids. V was pared by 2 bases and J by 0 bases, with 1 base of the junction left unmatched. CDR3 loop: CASSLLAGYQETQYF. In DNA form, the CDR3 reads TGTGCCAGCAGTTTACTAGCGGGGTACCAAGAGACCCAGTACTTC. Drawing the rest from reference TRBV28 and TRBJ2-5, the complete variable domain is DVKVTQSSRYLVKRTGEKVFLECVQDMDHENMFWYRQDPGLGLRLIYFSYDVKMKEKGDIPEGYSVSREKKERFSLILESASTNQTSMYLCASSLLAGYQETQYFGPGTRLLVL.

The chain carries TRBV27 and TRBJ2-2; D may be TRBD1 (6 bases). Trimming took off 5 bases at V and 2 bases at J, with 12 bases between the two ends. This CDR3 spans 15 amino acids. The germline CDR1 and CDR2 sequences are MNHEY and SMNVEV (reference sequence). The CDR3 here is CASSGRTDNTGELFF. Written as DNA, the CDR3 is TGTGCCAGCAGTGGACGGACAGATAACACCGGGGAGCTGTTTTTT.

CDR3 coding DNA: TGTGCCAGCAGTTACTCGATAACAGGGGGGAATGAAAAACTGTTTTTT. Its translation is CASSYSITGGNEKLFF. The V call is TRBV6-5, the J call TRBJ1-4, with 8 bases aligning to TRBD1. This CDR3 has 16 amino acids. The germline V gene encodes CDR1 MNHEY and CDR2 SVGAGI. V shed 0 bases and J 5 bases; nucleotides not matched to a gene: 5.

The V call is TRBV19, the J call TRBJ2-5, with a weak D call TRBD2 (7 bases). The germline V gene has CDR1 LNHDA and CDR2 SQIVND (reference sequence). Trimming removed 1 base from V and 0 bases from J, with 12 bases in between. This CDR3 has 16 residues. CDR3: CASSIAAGAYQETQYF. The CDR3 nucleotides are TGTGCCAGTAGTATAGCGGCGGGGGCCTACCAAGAGACCCAGTACTTC. Combining the CDR3 with reference TRBV19 and TRBJ2-5 gives the whole variable domain DGGITQSPKYLFRKEGQNVTLSCEQNLNHDAMYWYRQDPGQGLRLIYYSQIVNDFQKGDIAEGYSVSREKKESFPLTVTSAQKNPTAFYLCASSIAAGAYQETQYFGPGTRLLVL.

This chain connects TRBV11-2 to TRBJ2-7, with D perhaps matching TRBD1 (6 bases). Germline V lookup: CDR1 SGHAT, CDR2 FQNNGV. V gave up 4 bases and J gave up 3 bases, with 10 bases separating them. The CDR3 is 13 amino acids. Here the CDR3 reads CASSSWTDYEQYF. DNA of the CDR3: TGTGCCAGCAGCTCCTGGACAGACTACGAGCAGTACTTC.